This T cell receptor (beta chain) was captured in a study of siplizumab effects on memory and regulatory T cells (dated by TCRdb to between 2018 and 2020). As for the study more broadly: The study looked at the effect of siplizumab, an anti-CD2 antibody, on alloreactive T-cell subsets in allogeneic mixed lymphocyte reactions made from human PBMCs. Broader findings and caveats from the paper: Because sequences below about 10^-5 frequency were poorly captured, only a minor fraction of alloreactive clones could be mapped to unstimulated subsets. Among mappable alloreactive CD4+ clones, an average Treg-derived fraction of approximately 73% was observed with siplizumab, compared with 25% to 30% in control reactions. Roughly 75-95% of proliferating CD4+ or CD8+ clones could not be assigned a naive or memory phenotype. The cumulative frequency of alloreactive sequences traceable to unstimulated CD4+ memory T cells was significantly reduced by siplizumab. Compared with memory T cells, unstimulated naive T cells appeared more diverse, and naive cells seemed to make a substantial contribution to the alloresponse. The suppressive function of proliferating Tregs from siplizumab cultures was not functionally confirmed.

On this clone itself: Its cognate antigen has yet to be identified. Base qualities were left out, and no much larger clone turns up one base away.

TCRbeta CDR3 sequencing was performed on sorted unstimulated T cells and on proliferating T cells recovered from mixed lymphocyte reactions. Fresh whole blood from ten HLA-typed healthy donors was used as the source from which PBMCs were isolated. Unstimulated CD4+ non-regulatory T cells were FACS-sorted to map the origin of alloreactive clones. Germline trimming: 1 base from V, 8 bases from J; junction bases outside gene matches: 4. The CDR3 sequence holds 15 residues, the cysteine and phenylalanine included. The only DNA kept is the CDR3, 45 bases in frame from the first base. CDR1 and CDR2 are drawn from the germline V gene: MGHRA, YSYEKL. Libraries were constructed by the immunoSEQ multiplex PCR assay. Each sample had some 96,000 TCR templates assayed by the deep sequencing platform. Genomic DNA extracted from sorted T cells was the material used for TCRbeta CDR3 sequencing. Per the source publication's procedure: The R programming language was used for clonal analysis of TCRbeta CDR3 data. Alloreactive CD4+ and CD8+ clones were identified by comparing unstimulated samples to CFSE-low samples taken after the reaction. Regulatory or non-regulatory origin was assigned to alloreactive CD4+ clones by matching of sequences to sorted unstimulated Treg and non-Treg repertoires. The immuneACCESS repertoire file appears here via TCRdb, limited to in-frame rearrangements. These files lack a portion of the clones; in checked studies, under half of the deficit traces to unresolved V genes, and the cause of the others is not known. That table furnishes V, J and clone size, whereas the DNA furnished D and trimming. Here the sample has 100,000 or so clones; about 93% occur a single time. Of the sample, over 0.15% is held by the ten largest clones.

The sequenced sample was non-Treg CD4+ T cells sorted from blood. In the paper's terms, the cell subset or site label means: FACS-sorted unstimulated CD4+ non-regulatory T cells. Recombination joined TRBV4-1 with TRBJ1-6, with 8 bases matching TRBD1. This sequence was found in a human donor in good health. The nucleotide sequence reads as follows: TGCGCCAGCAGCCAAGCGGACAGGGACGATTCACCCCTCCACTTT. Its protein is CASSQADRDDSPLHF.